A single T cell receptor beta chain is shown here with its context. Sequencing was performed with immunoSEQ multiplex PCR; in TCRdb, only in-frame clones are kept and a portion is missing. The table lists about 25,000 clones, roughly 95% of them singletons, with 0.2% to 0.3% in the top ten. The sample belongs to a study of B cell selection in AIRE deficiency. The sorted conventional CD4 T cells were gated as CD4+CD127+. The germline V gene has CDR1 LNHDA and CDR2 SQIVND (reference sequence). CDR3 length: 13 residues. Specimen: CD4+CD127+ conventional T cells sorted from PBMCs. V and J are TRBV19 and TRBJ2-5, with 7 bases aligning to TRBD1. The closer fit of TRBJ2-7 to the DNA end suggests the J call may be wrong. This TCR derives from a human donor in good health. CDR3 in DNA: TGTGCCAGTAGTATCAGGACAGGCTACGAGCAGTACTTC. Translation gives CASSIRTGYEQYF.